The 10 T cell receptor beta chains given below trace back to one sample, sequenced in a study of T cell repertoires in cytomegalovirus infection (dated by TCRdb to between 2018 and 2021). Their specific antigens are unknown. The treatment or condition label corresponds to: in vitro stimulation with specific CMV peptide epitopes to enrich CMV-specific T cells. The run used an Illumina HiSeq 1500. TCRdb took the public reads, trimmed them with fastp at Q25, ran MiXCR for clone calling and kept in-frame beta chains. Rows are combined by CDR3 protein, so each entry shows the most common genes and DNA. The sample table shows fewer than 650,000 distinct CDR3 sequences, and 40% are seen once. Of the sample, more than 40% falls within the top ten clones. The sample here was cultured PBMCs, taken from culture after CMV antigen stimulation. All receptors come from a human donor in good health (CMV status not recorded). Some clones in this sample may be carry-over from other donors' samples.

This chain links TRBV7-2 with TRBJ2-2; perhaps TRBD2 as D (6 bases). Trimming took 5 bases from V and 5 from J, leaving 9 bases between them. Germline CDR1 is SGHTA and CDR2 is FQGNSA. The CDR3 loop spans 13 amino acids. As DNA, the CDR3 is TGTGCCAGCAGCCGGGGGAGGACCGGGGAGCTGTTTTTT. This gives the protein CASSRGRTGELFF. Complete variable domain (other parts from reference TRBV7-2 and TRBJ2-2): GAGVSQSPSNKVTEKGKDVELRCDPISGHTALYWYRQSLGQGLEFLIYFQGNSAPDKSGLPSDRFSAERTGGSVSTLTIQRTQQEDSAVYLCASSRGRTGELFFGEGSRLTVL.

The genes are TRBV18 and TRBJ2-3; D tentatively fits TRBD1 or TRBD2 (5 bases each). The CDR3 is 15 residues long. CDR1 and CDR2 (germline): KGHSH, LQKENI. The germline V and J ends were trimmed by 0 bases and 4 bases, with 11 bases remaining between them. CDR3 amino acids: CASSPPLMGADTQYF. CDR3 sequence (DNA): TGTGCCAGCTCACCACCTTTGATGGGGGCAGATACGCAGTATTTT.

J is TRBJ2-7 and V is TRBV5-1, with D maybe TRBD1 (5 bases). Per germline, CDR1 SGHRS and CDR2 YFSETQ. The CDR3 runs 15 residues. Trimming left V 2 bases short and J 0 bases short, with 12 bases between. The CDR3 DNA reads TGCGCCAGCAGCTTCTGGACAACCGGCTCCTACGAGCAGTACTTC. As protein: CASSFWTTGSYEQYF.

This clonotype was observed a few times. The chain couples TRBV11-3 to TRBJ2-6; perhaps TRBD2 as D (5 bases). The V end lost 5 bases, the J end lost 0 bases, and 8 bases lay between the germline ends. The germline V gene has CDR1 SGHNT and CDR2 YENEEA. This CDR3 is built from 15 residues. In DNA, the CDR3 is TGTGCCAGCAGCCCCGGGGACTCTGGGGCCAACGTCCTGACTTTC. Translating it yields CASSPGDSGANVLTF.

The V and J genes are TRBV2 and TRBJ1-5, with 9 bases that match TRBD1. The trim removed 6 bases at V and 2 bases at J, leaving 14 bases unmatched. Germline V lookup: CDR1 SNHLY, CDR2 FYNNEI. The CDR3 has 18 amino acids. The CDR3: CASSILRDRVERNQPQHF. In nucleotides, the CDR3 is TGTGCCAGCAGCATTCTCCGGGACAGGGTCGAGCGCAATCAGCCCCAGCATTTT.

This clonotype appeared a few times. The chain is built from TRBV7-9 and TRBJ2-7; no definite D call. Germline CDR1 SEHNR, CDR2 FQNEAQ (reference sequence). The ends were cut back, 1 base at V and 2 bases at J, with 9 bases in the middle. This CDR3 is built from 14 residues. CDR3 in DNA: TGTGCCAGCAGCTTAGGGGGTTCGGCCTACGAGCAGTACTTC. Residues: CASSLGGSAYEQYF.

This chain connects TRBV7-9 to TRBJ2-5; 13 bases line up with TRBD2. The CDR3 contains 16 residues. Trimming at V came to 1 base and at J to 5 bases, leaving 4 bases not matched to a gene. From germline, CDR1 is SEHNR and CDR2 FQNEAQ (reference sequence). The CDR3 loop reads CASSLDGTSGKETQYF. CDR3 sequence (DNA): TGTGCCAGCAGCTTAGATGGGACTAGCGGGAAGGAGACCCAGTACTTC.

Only a few counts were recorded for this clonotype. The chain links TRBV7-9 to TRBJ2-4, with D tentatively TRBD2 (5 bases). The CDR3 runs to 15 residues. Between the trimmed V and J ends, which lost 4 bases and 6 bases, there was a span of 16 bases. Germline CDR1 and CDR2: SEHNR and FQNEAQ (reference sequence). The CDR3 loop is CASSWPQRLGNIQYF. In nucleotides, the CDR3 is TGTGCCAGCAGCTGGCCGCAGCGGTTAGGAAACATTCAGTACTTC. Full variable domain (outside the CDR3, taken from reference TRBV7-9 and TRBJ2-4): DTGVSQNPRHKITKRGQNVTFRCDPISEHNRLYWYRQTLGQGPEFLTYFQNEAQLEKSRLLSDRFSAERPKGSFSTLEIQRTEQGDSAMYLCASSWPQRLGNIQYFGAGTRLSVL.

The gene calls are TRBV7-2 and TRBJ2-4, with 7 bases that match TRBD2. The CDR3 consists of 14 residues. Germline values: CDR1 SGHTA, CDR2 FQGNSA. Trimming removed 4 bases from V and 6 bases from J; junction bases left unmatched: 6. CDR3 loop: CASSSSGGRNIQYF. In nucleotides, the CDR3 is TGTGCCAGCAGCTCCAGTGGCGGGAGAAACATTCAGTACTTC.

The chain links TRBV11-2 to TRBJ1-5; 8 bases are a match to TRBD1. Trimming removed 5 bases from V and 7 bases from J; junction bases left unmatched: 4. CDR1 and CDR2 (germline): SGHAT, FQNNGV. The CDR3 length is 13 residues. Here the CDR3 DNA reads TGTGCCAGCAGCACAGGACAGGGCCAGCCCCAGCATTTT. This codes for CASSTGQGQPQHF.